The following is a TCR beta chain sequence with its context. This sample is part of a study of blood T cell repertoires in COVID-19. CDR3 length: 14 amino acids. Looked up from germline, CDR1 is MNHEY and CDR2 is SVGAGI. J lost 2 bases, V lost 6 bases, and 3 bases had no gene match. Some clones are missing from TCRdb's copy, which holds only in-frame ones; the method was immunoSEQ multiplex PCR. The data contain approximately 160,000 clones, almost 85% of them singletons. The clonotype originates from a man in his forties who had recovered from COVID-19. What was sequenced was peripheral blood. This chain joins TRBV6-5 and TRBJ2-5; the match to TRBD2 covers 10 bases. CDR3 nucleotides: TGTGCCAGCAGCGGACTAGCGGTTCAAGAGACCCAGTACTTC. Translated, it gives CASSGLAVQETQYF.